The 27 T cell receptor beta chains below all came from one sample that was sequenced in a study of cytomegalovirus exposure and HLA in healthy donors. Primers included in the PCR were 60 Vbeta and 13 Jbeta primers. Measured with immunoSEQ multiplex PCR; TCRdb has only the in-frame clones, and not every one. The sample carries approximately 220,000 clones, about 80% recorded once. Sequencing was done on a sample of PBMCs. The source of these receptors is a young man in good health and CMV-seronegative.

The V gene is TRBV2, the J gene TRBJ1-6; D is uncertain. The CDR3 is 13 amino acids. Germline V CDR1 and CDR2: SNHLY, FYNNEI. Trimming stripped 8 bases from V and 9 bases from J, with 14 bases between. The CDR3 loop reads CASLLSVGSPLHF. The DNA of the CDR3 is TGTGCCAGCCTACTAAGCGTCGGTTCACCCCTCCACTTT.

The chain links TRBV6-1 to TRBJ2-3; 8 bases match TRBD2. The V and J ends lost 7 bases and 4 bases, in that order; junction bases with no gene match: 7. Germline CDR1 reads MNHNS; CDR2 reads SASEGT. This CDR3 contains 14 residues. CDR3 sequence reads: CASIMGTRADTQYF. The CDR3 DNA follows: TGTGCCAGCATCATGGGGACTAGAGCAGATACGCAGTATTTT.

The table lists this clone with a count of one. J is TRBJ2-3 and V is TRBV18, with TRBD2 matching 8 bases. Germline V gives CDR1 KGHSH, CDR2 LQKENI. Trimming cost V 3 bases and J 5 bases; bases outside gene matches: 7. The CDR3 length is 15 residues. This chain's CDR3 is CASSPLAGMEDTQYF. DNA of the CDR3: TGTGCCAGCTCACCTCTAGCGGGCATGGAAGATACGCAGTATTTT.

The chain uses TRBV28 and TRBJ2-3; 8 positions agree with TRBD1. Losses at the gene ends were 10 bases for V and 5 bases for J; bases not matched to a gene: 11. CDR1 and CDR2 (germline): MDHEN, SYDVKM. The CDR3 consists of 14 residues. Written as DNA, the CDR3 is TGTGCCACCGAAGACAGGGGCGGAGGAGATACGCAGTATTTT. The encoded protein is CATEDRGGGDTQYF.

V usage is TRBV18 and J usage is TRBJ2-3; 9 positions agree with TRBD2. V shed 5 bases, J shed 3 bases, and the junction held 6 bases outside the gene matches. This CDR3 contains 15 residues. The germline gives CDR1 KGHSH, CDR2 LQKENI. Here the CDR3 reads CASSRGLAGTDTQYF. CDR3 nucleotides: TGTGCCAGCTCAAGGGGGCTAGCGGGAACAGATACGCAGTATTTT.

This chain joins TRBV5-6 and TRBJ1-1, with 9 bases matching TRBD1. V lost 1 base, J lost 7 bases, and 8 bases stayed unmatched. This CDR3 is 15 amino acids long. Germline CDR1 is SGHDT and CDR2 is YYEEEE. The DNA of the CDR3 is TGTGCCAGCAGCTTGTTCGGACAGGGGATAGGTGAAGCTTTCTTT. It specifies CASSLFGQGIGEAFF.

This clone was seen a handful of times. The chain joins TRBV7-2 to TRBJ1-2, with 10 bases fitting TRBD1. This CDR3 is built from 15 residues. Trimming removed 5 bases from V and 3 bases from J; junction bases left unmatched: 6. CDR1 and CDR2 (germline): SGHTA, FQGNSA. CDR3 bases: TGTGCCAGCAGCCCACGACAGGGGGCTCACTATGGCTACACCTTC. Residues: CASSPRQGAHYGYTF.

CDR3 coding DNA: TGTGCCAGCAGCGCTCCTTCTAGCGGGAGCGGCGGGGAGCTGTTTTTT. It is translated as CASSAPSSGSGGELFF. The rearrangement uses TRBV9 and TRBJ2-2, with 10 bases aligning to TRBD2. Germline V gives CDR1 SGDLS, CDR2 YYNGEE. The CDR3 is made up of 16 amino acids. Trimming removed 3 bases from V and 7 bases from J; junction bases left unmatched: 9.

The rearrangement joins TRBV29-1 to TRBJ2-7, with 13 positions matching TRBD2. The CDR3 runs to 15 residues. The germline V gene has CDR1 SQVTM and CDR2 ANQGSEA. The CDR3 loop is CSSISGLAGRDEQYF. Here the CDR3 DNA reads TGCAGTTCCATTTCGGGACTAGCGGGAAGGGACGAGCAGTACTTC.

V is TRBV5-1 and J is TRBJ1-2; 7 bases are a match to TRBD1. This CDR3 is 13 amino acids long. V lost 0 bases and J lost 6; bases outside the gene matches: 2. The V gene's germline CDR1 is SGHRS and CDR2 YFSETQ. The CDR3 nucleotides read TGCGCCAGCAGCTTGGGGGACAGTGATGGCTACACCTTC. It translates to CASSLGDSDGYTF.

The chain combines TRBV19 with TRBJ1-3; D might be TRBD1 (6 bases). CDR1 and CDR2 (germline): LNHDA, SQIVND (reference sequence). This CDR3 comprises 14 residues. The ends were cut back, 7 bases at V and 0 bases at J, with 10 bases in the middle. CDR3 bases: TGTGCCAGTACTCAGGGGAGCTCTGGAAACACCATATATTTT. It is translated as CASTQGSSGNTIYF.

V is TRBV5-1 and J is TRBJ1-1; D ambiguous. This CDR3 has 15 amino acids. Germline V gene sequence: CDR1 SGHRS, CDR2 YFSETQ. The V gene lost 0 bases and the J gene lost 1 base, with 10 bases spanning the gap. The CDR3 loop reads CASSLALQQNTEAFF. The CDR3 nucleotides read TGCGCCAGCAGCTTGGCTCTACAGCAGAACACTGAAGCTTTCTTT.

This clone has a single count. The V call is TRBV27, the J call TRBJ1-2; perhaps TRBD1 as D (5 bases). CDR3 length: 16 amino acids. Germline CDR1 MNHEY, CDR2 SMNVEV (reference sequence). Trimming left V 2 bases short and J 5 bases short, with 18 bases between. The CDR3 loop reads CASSLRQGGGGYGYTF. CDR3 DNA: TGTGCCAGCAGTTTACGTCAAGGCGGGGGTGGATATGGCTACACCTTC.

This chain connects TRBV10-3 to TRBJ2-3, with D possibly TRBD1 on 6 matching bases. From germline, CDR1 is ENHRY and CDR2 SYGVKD. This CDR3 is 14 amino acids long. V lost 2 bases, J lost 3 bases, and 9 bases lay in between. The CDR3 nucleotides read TGTGCCATCAGTGAGCCAGGGGCTACAGATACGCAGTATTTT. This codes for CAISEPGATDTQYF.

This rearrangement joins TRBV7-8 to TRBJ2-7; TRBD2 might be the D (5 bases). Between the trimmed V and J ends, which lost 5 bases and 5 bases, there was a span of 19 bases. The CDR3 contains 15 residues. Germline CDR1 is SGHVS and CDR2 is FQNEAQ. The CDR3 DNA sequence: TGTGCCAGCAGCGTTTTTAGCGTATTGCGAAACGAGCAGTACTTC. It translates to CASSVFSVLRNEQYF.

The genes are TRBV28 and TRBJ2-5; 10 bases are shared with TRBD1. The CDR3 spans 14 residues. The germline V gene has CDR1 MDHEN and CDR2 SYDVKM. With 8 bases clipped from V and 5 bases from J, the junction kept 8 bases outside the gene matches. The CDR3 sequence is CASRQGAGRETQYF. Written as DNA, the CDR3 is TGTGCCAGCCGACAGGGGGCGGGGAGGGAGACCCAGTACTTC.

V gene TRBV7-9 combines with J gene TRBJ1-1; the D is unclear. Germline V gene sequence: CDR1 SEHNR, CDR2 FQNEAQ (reference sequence). The CDR3 extends over 13 amino acids. The ends were cut back, 5 bases at V and 4 bases at J, with 11 bases in the middle. CDR3 nucleotide sequence: TGTGCCAGCAGCACAGTGGCGGGCACTGAAGCTTTCTTT. Protein: CASSTVAGTEAFF.

The rearrangement uses TRBV7-3 and TRBJ2-1; 9 nucleotides align to TRBD1. The trim removed 5 bases at V and 3 bases at J, leaving 2 bases unmatched. This CDR3 comprises 14 residues. CDR1 is SGHTA and CDR2 is FQGTGA in the germline V gene. CDR3 sequence reads: CASSGQGIYNEQFF. The CDR3 DNA reads as TGTGCCAGCAGCGGACAGGGGATCTACAATGAGCAGTTCTTC.

The table lists this clone with a few counts. This chain links TRBV2 with TRBJ2-7; tentative D call: TRBD2 (6 bases). V shed 11 bases and J shed 0 bases, with 14 bases lying between them. The CDR3 loop spans 13 amino acids. CDR1 is SNHLY and CDR2 is FYNNEI in the germline V gene. The CDR3 coding sequence is TGTGCCGGCCGGGACGGGAGCTCCTACGAGCAGTACTTC. Encoded protein: CAGRDGSSYEQYF. Together with reference TRBV2 and TRBJ2-7, the CDR3 gives the full variable domain: EPEVTQTPSHQVTQMGQEVILRCVPISNHLYFYWYRQILGQKVEFLVSFYNNEISEKSEIFDDQFSVERPDGSNFTLKIRSTKLEDSAMYFCAGRDGSSYEQYFGPGTRLTVT.

The rearrangement uses TRBV6-1 and TRBJ2-3, with 7 bases fitting TRBD1. CDR1 is MNHNS, CDR2 SASEGT, per germline. The CDR3 totals 14 residues. The J segment lost 4 bases and the V segment lost 1 base, leaving 2 bases of the junction unmatched. The CDR3 DNA reads TGTGCCAGCAGTGAAGACAGGGGACCAGATACGCAGTATTTT. It codes for CASSEDRGPDTQYF.

The J gene is TRBJ2-1, the V gene TRBV5-6, with TRBD2 identical over 8 bases. With V trimmed by 1 base and J by 6 bases, 6 bases remained unmatched. CDR1 and CDR2 from the germline V gene are SGHDT and YYEEEE. There are 15 residues in the CDR3. This CDR3 reads CASSLPGRVANEQFF. In DNA, the CDR3 is TGTGCCAGCAGCTTGCCCGGGAGGGTCGCCAATGAGCAGTTCTTC.

Comment on this clone: This CDR3 is also generated by other DNA sequences in the sample. The V gene is TRBV30, the J gene TRBJ2-3; TRBD2 might be the D (6 bases). This CDR3 has 14 residues. Trimming removed 0 bases from V and 0 bases from J, with 7 bases in between. Germline CDR1 is GTSNPN and CDR2 is SVGIG (reference sequence). The CDR3 loop reads CAWSVGGSTDTQYF. CDR3 sequence (DNA): TGTGCCTGGAGTGTAGGAGGGAGCACAGATACGCAGTATTTT.

This chain's CDR3 is CAILLAGEGHNEQFF. The CDR3 nucleotides are TGTGCCATACTTCTAGCGGGTGAAGGCCACAATGAGCAGTTCTTC. This chain links TRBV10-3 with TRBJ2-1, with 8 bases lining up with TRBD2. The CDR3 totals 15 residues. CDR1 and CDR2 (germline): ENHRY, SYGVKD. J lost 5 bases, V lost 9 bases, and 12 bases had no gene match.

The rearrangement links TRBV28 to TRBJ2-7; the match to TRBD1 covers 11 bases. The CDR3 runs to 17 residues. V was pared by 5 bases and J by 2 bases, with 11 bases of the junction left unmatched. Germline V gene lookup returns CDR1 MDHEN and CDR2 SYDVKM. The CDR3 region has the DNA TGTGCCAGCAGTCTAGTATTACCGGGACAGGGGGCCTACGAGCAGTACTTC. Protein product: CASSLVLPGQGAYEQYF.

This clone showed up just a few times. J is TRBJ2-1 and V is TRBV27, with TRBD2 matching over 9 bases. The germline V gene has CDR1 MNHEY and CDR2 SMNVEV (reference sequence). The ends lost 7 bases at V and 0 bases at J; junction bases unmatched: 10. The CDR3 covers 17 residues. In DNA, the CDR3 is TGTGCCAGCATCCCAAGGGCGGGGGGGACCTCCTACAATGAGCAGTTCTTC. It is translated as CASIPRAGGTSYNEQFF.

Concerning this clone: Additional DNA sequences in this sample encode the identical CDR3. The rearrangement links TRBV5-1 to TRBJ2-7; 7 nucleotides align to TRBD1. V gave up 5 bases and J gave up 4 bases; unmatched junction bases: 3. The germline V gene has CDR1 SGHRS and CDR2 YFSETQ. This CDR3 comprises 12 residues. CDR3 in amino acids: CASSRDSYEQYF. The CDR3 DNA is TGCGCCAGCAGTCGGGACAGTTACGAGCAGTACTTC.

The chain recombines TRBV6-1 with TRBJ1-5; D gene unclear. The CDR3 spans 13 residues. CDR1 is MNHNS, CDR2 SASEGT, per germline. V lost 5 bases and J lost 3, with 8 bases in between. CDR3 DNA sequence: TGTGCCAGCAGTTCTGACACCAATCAGCCCCAGCATTTT. It encodes CASSSDTNQPQHF.